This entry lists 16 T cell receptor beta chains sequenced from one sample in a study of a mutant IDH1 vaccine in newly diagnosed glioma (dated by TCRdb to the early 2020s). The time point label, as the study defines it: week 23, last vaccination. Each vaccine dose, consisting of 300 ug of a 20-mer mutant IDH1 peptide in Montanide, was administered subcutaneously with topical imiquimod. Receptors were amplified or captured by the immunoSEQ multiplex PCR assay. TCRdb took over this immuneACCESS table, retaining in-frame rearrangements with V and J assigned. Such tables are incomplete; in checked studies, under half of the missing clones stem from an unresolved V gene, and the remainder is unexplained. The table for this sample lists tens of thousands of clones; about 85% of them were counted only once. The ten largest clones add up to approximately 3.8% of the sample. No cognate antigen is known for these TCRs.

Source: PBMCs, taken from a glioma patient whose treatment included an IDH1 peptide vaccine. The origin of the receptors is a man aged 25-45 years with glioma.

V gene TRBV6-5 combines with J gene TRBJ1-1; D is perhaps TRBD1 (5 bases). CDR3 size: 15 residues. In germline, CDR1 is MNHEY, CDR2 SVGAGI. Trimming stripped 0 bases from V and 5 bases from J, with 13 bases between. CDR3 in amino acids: CASSYSNLRGTEAFF. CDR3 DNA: TGTGCCAGCAGTTACTCGAACTTGCGGGGGACTGAAGCTTTCTTT.

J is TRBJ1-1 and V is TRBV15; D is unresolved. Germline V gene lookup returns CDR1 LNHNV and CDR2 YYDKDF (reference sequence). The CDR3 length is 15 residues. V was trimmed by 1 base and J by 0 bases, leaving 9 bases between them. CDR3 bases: TGTGCCACCAGCAGAGTCCGGACGGTGAACACTGAAGCTTTCTTT. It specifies CATSRVRTVNTEAFF.

CDR3 region: CASSVQGSGELFF. Here the CDR3 DNA reads TGTGCCAGTAGTGTACAGGGTTCCGGGGAGCTGTTTTTT. V usage is TRBV19 and J usage is TRBJ2-2; possible D gene TRBD1, 6 bases. The length of the CDR3 is 13 residues. V lost 5 bases to trimming and J lost 6 bases, with 10 bases between them. The V gene's germline CDR1 is LNHDA and CDR2 SQIVND (reference sequence).

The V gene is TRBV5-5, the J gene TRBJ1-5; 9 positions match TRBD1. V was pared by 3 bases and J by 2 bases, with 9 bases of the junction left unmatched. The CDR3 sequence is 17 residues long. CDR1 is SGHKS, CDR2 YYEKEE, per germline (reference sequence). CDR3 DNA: TGTGCCAGCAGCTCCGGTCCGGACAGGGGCGGCAATCAGCCCCAGCATTTT. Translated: CASSSGPDRGGNQPQHF.

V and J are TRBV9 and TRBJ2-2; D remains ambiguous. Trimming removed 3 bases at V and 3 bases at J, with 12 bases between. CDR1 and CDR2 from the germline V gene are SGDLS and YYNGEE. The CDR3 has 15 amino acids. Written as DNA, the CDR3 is TGTGCCAGCAGCGCGGCTTTGGGCGACACCGGGGAGCTGTTTTTT. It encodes CASSAALGDTGELFF.

CDR3 sequence: CASSSGTSIYNEQFF. The CDR3 bases are TGCGCCAGCAGCTCCGGGACATCTATTTACAATGAGCAGTTCTTC. The chain employs TRBV5-1 and TRBJ2-1, with a possible D match to TRBD1 (6 bases). The CDR3 totals 15 residues. V lost 3 bases to trimming and J lost 4 bases, with 14 bases between them. CDR1 SGHRS and CDR2 YFSETQ come from the germline V gene.

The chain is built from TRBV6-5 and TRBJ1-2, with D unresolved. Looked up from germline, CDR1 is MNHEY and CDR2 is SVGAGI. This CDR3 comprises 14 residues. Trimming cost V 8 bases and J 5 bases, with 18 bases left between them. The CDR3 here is CASGDLTLFYGYTF. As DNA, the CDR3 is TGTGCCAGCGGCGACTTGACCCTTTTTTATGGCTACACCTTC.

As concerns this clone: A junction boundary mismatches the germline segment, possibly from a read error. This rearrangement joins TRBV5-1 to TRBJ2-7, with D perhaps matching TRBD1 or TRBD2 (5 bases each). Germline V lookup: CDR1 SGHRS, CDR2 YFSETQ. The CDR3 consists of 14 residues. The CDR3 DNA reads TGTGCCAGCAGCTTGTATGGGGGAGCCTACGAGCAGTACTTC. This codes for CASSLYGGAYEQYF.

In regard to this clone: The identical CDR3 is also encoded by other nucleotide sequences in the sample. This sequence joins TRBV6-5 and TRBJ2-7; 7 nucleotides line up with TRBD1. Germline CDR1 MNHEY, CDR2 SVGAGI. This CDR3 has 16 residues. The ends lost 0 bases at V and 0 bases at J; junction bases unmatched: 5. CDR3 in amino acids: CASSYSRGQSSYEQYF. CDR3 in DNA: TGTGCCAGCAGTTACTCGAGGGGACAGAGCTCCTACGAGCAGTACTTC.

The CDR3 loop reads CASRGGTDYGYTF. DNA of the CDR3: TGTGCCAGCAGGGGGGGGACAGACTATGGCTACACCTTC. J is TRBJ1-2 and V is TRBV2; 7 nucleotides match TRBD1. Germline CDR1 is SNHLY and CDR2 is FYNNEI. The CDR3 runs 13 residues. Trimming removed 6 bases from V and 3 bases from J; junction bases left unmatched: 4.

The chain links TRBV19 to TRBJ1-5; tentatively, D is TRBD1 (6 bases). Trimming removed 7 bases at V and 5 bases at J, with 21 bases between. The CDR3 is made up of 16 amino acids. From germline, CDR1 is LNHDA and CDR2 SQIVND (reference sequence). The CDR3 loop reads CASNHWGAGYDQPQHF. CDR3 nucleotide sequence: TGTGCCAGTAATCATTGGGGGGCGGGATATGATCAGCCCCAGCATTTT.

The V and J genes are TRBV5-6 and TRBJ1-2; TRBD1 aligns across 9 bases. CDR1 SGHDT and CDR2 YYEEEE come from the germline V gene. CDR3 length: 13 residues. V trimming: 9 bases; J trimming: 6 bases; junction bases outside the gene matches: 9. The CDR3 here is CATKPRDRDGYTF. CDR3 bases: TGTGCCACCAAGCCCCGGGACAGGGATGGCTACACCTTC.

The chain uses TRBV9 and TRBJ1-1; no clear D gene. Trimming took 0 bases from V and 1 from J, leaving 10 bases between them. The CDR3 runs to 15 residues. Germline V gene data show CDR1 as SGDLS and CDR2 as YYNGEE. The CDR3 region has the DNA TGTGCCAGCAGCGTAGTGGCAGCAAGGAACACTGAAGCTTTCTTT. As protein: CASSVVAARNTEAFF.

The CDR3 nucleotides are TGTGCCAGCAGCGTATCCCGGTCGTCGGCGCAAACCTACAATGAGCAGTTCTTC. It specifies CASSVSRSSAQTYNEQFF. The chain combines TRBV9 with TRBJ2-1, with D unclear. V shed 1 base and J shed 2 bases, with 19 bases lying between them. CDR3 length: 18 amino acids. CDR1 and CDR2 (germline): SGDLS, YYNGEE.

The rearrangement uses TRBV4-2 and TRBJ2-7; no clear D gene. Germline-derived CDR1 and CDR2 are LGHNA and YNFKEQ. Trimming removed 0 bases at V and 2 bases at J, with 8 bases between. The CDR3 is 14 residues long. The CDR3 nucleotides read TGTGCCAGCAGCCAAGATCAAATACCCTACGAGCAGTACTTC. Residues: CASSQDQIPYEQYF.

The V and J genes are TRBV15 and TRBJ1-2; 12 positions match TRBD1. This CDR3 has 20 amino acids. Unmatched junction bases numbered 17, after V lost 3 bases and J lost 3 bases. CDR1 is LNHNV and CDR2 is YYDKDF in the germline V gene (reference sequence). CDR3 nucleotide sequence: TGTGCCACCAGCAGTTTCCCACAGGGGGACAGGGGGCGAAGAGACTATGGCTACACCTTC. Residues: CATSSFPQGDRGRRDYGYTF.